The TCR beta chain under discussion was sequenced for a study of blood T cell repertoires in COVID-19. For the study at large: Donors in the United States, Italy and Spain gave samples during acute or convalescent COVID-19. Sources were T cells, B-cell-depleted T cells, or PBMCs; the material itself was cDNA or gDNA.

Original processing notes: From reference gene primer amplification, estimates of nucleated cell counts were derived. Using immunoSEQ multiplex PCR, the repertoire was profiled, and TCRdb retains in-frame clones only, with some absent. Clonal size and the V and J genes are those of that table, whereas D and trimming came from the DNA. The sample includes approximately 89,000 clones, under 90% of them seen just once. J was trimmed by 4 bases and V by 5 bases; bases with no gene match: 2. The CDR3 length is 13 residues. Germline loops: CDR1 GTSNPN, CDR2 SVGIG (reference sequence). This clone has more than one count but fewer than ten.

V and J are TRBV30 and TRBJ1-6; 7 positions match TRBD1. Sequencing was carried out using peripheral blood. This clonotype was sampled from a woman in her 70s with acute or convalescent COVID-19. DNA for the CDR3: TGTGCCTGGGAACAGGGGTATAATTCACCCCTCCACTTT. Encoded protein: CAWEQGYNSPLHF.